The T cell receptor (beta chain) under discussion was sequenced for a study of T-cell memory formation after mild COVID-19. About the study: TCR clusters were mostly donor specific.

In this sample, this clonotype turned up a few times. What it binds is unknown. The germline V and J ends were trimmed by 1 base and 4 bases, with 13 bases remaining between them. The CDR3 is made up of 15 amino acids. The germline CDR1 and CDR2 sequences are MGHRA and YSYEKL. In TCRdb, the 5' RACE reads were re-called with MiXCR into one record per CDR3 protein. The sample records 140,000 or so distinct CDR3 sequences, 13% to 15% being singletons. Whole-study findings and limits: Second-wave clones with a day 37 peak had unconfirmed SARS-CoV-2 specificity.

The sequenced sample was PBMCs or a T cell subset sorted from them (not recorded which). The chain joins TRBV4-1 to TRBJ1-2, with D uncertain. This clonotype originated in an adult woman who had mild COVID-19 (a few samples of this study predate the infection). Cell type and time point are not known. The CDR3 region is CASSQVGMLVYGYTF. The CDR3 DNA is TGCGCCAGCAGCCAAGTAGGCATGTTGGTCTATGGCTACACCTTC.